This T cell receptor beta chain came from a study of T cell repertoires and Cas9 in healthy adults. Study summary: SpCas9-reactive CD4 and CD8 T cells were characterized for potency, cytotoxicity and lineage.

General study results and limits: SpCas9-reactive effector T cells were reportedly restrained in vitro by SpCas9-reactive regulatory T cells.

As regards this clone: As yet, its antigen is unknown.

CDR3 length: 13 residues. Germline V gives CDR1 SGHNT, CDR2 YENEEA. Trimming removed 1 base from V and 7 bases from J, with 8 bases in between. The data were produced by immunoSEQ multiplex PCR, yet TCRdb's version contains in-frame clones alone and is incomplete. The sample carries tens of thousands of clones, approximately 90% recorded once. The specimen sequenced was CD4+ effector T cells (CD127+, CD25-, CD137-, CD154-) from PBMCs; culture status not recorded. The chain has TRBV11-3 and TRBJ2-1; D gene ambiguous. The sequence derives from a human donor in good health. CDR3 in amino acids: CASSLVGRNEQFF. Here the CDR3 DNA reads TGTGCCAGCAGCTTAGTTGGTAGGAATGAGCAGTTCTTC.